This is a list of T cell receptor beta chains from one sample in a study of cytomegalovirus exposure and HLA in healthy donors. Assay used: immunoSEQ multiplex PCR; TCRdb lists only in-frame clones, some missing. This sample's table reports roughly 50,000 clones. The sequencing input was PBMCs. These receptors came from a female donor in good health and CMV-seronegative. CDR3s include the opening cysteine and the closing phenylalanine or tryptophan.

v_call,j_call,cdr3_aa
TRBV9,TRBJ1-2,CASSGGSANYGYTF
TRBV7-2,TRBJ2-5,CASSSRTSDETQYF
TRBV5-6,TRBJ2-7,CASSRGQGANEQYF
TRBV7-9,TRBJ2-5,CASTIQGQETQYF
TRBV7-2,TRBJ1-2,CASSPWGGGIGYTF
TRBV18,TRBJ1-1,CASSPSSAQTEAFF
TRBV6-5,TRBJ1-2,CASSDRGLDGYTF
TRBV4-2,TRBJ2-1,CASSRVAGGLDNEQFF
TRBV18,TRBJ1-5,CASSPKTLSNQPQHF
TRBV28,TRBJ1-5,CASTPGGSNQPQHF
TRBV30,TRBJ1-6,CAWSLPDRSFNSPLHF
TRBV7-9,TRBJ2-1,CASSPSSTNEQFF
TRBV5-6,TRBJ2-7,CASRWTGRGEQYF
TRBV19,TRBJ1-2,CASSTPSQNRVIYGYTF
TRBV30,TRBJ1-6,CAGSPLLQANSPLHF
TRBV5-1,TRBJ2-5,CASSPGIEITFIGTQYF
TRBV6-9,TRBJ2-7,CASSSPDRGRDYEQYF
TRBV25-1,TRBJ2-7,CASRSTGGEQYF
TRBV4-3,TRBJ1-6,CASSRGARNSPLHF
TRBV6-5,TRBJ2-7,CATGTGPTYEQYF
TRBV15,TRBJ2-3,CATSRRDLATSTDTQYF
TRBV6-1,TRBJ1-2,CASSGELNYGYTF
TRBV6-5,TRBJ2-1,CASSYSGQGLLFF
TRBV18,TRBJ1-1,CASSPKGTGRGDTEAFF
TRBV5-1,TRBJ1-1,CASSSQGYTEAFF
TRBV25-1,TRBJ2-1,CASSEWTSGSTEQFF
TRBV28,TRBJ1-1,CASSLVRAEAFF
TRBV29-1,TRBJ2-7,CSAGTATSSYEQYF
TRBV29-1,TRBJ1-2,CSGGPGDGYTF
TRBV11-2,TRBJ1-5,CASSSIQGSNQPQHF
TRBV4-1,TRBJ2-5,CASSQVVSSGLNSVRETQYF
TRBV30,TRBJ2-7,CAWSVQIRRYEQYF
TRBV29-1,TRBJ1-2,CSVAGTGGNYGYTF
TRBV6-6,TRBJ2-5,CASRPRLGREETQYF
TRBV7-2,TRBJ2-7,CASKAGGVYEQYF
TRBV5-1,TRBJ1-6,CASTERSSYNSPLHF
TRBV6-1,TRBJ1-2,CASSEVERAAGYTF
TRBV7-4,TRBJ2-7,CASSPEVAGGISAAEQYF
TRBV9,TRBJ2-1,CASSAQVAGGHNEQFF
TRBV30,TRBJ2-5,CAWSRGETQYF
TRBV4-3,TRBJ2-2,CASSQVPAGTGELFF
TRBV18,TRBJ2-1,CASSPASGGAGYNEQFF
TRBV5-6,TRBJ2-5,CASSFGQREGQETQYF
TRBV4-2,TRBJ2-5,CASSQERGGQETQYF
TRBV13,TRBJ1-1,CASSPLGQEDTEAFF
TRBV18,TRBJ2-1,CASSPVGQGRNEQFF
TRBV5-1,TRBJ2-3,CASSPGAGATDTQYF
TRBV5-1,TRBJ2-1,CASMETFFYNEQFF
TRBV15,TRBJ1-3,CATSRDRGSGNTIYF
TRBV7-3,TRBJ2-1,CASSLGDEQFF
TRBV6-1,TRBJ2-7,CASSAGTSGSYEQYF
TRBV6-5,TRBJ2-5,CASRNLAGGEETQYF
TRBV7-9,TRBJ1-1,CASSLAGAVEAFF
TRBV5-1,TRBJ1-1,CASSERQGVTEAFF